The next 22 T cell receptor beta chains were all read from a single sample in a study of lymphopenia after photon versus proton radiotherapy. Some clones are missing from TCRdb's copy, which holds only in-frame ones; the method was immunoSEQ multiplex PCR. The sample yields 20,000 to 30,000 clones, about 84% seen once. The specimen was peripheral blood, collected from a patient treated with proton-based radiotherapy. The receptors here all came from a woman in her 70s with pancreatic cancer.

This chain connects TRBV9 to TRBJ1-1; D is ambiguous. Germline CDR1 SGDLS, CDR2 YYNGEE. The CDR3 totals 15 residues. V gave up 1 base and J gave up 8 bases, with 18 bases separating them. CDR3 residues: CASSVKDGSGAEAFF. The CDR3 DNA follows: TGTGCCAGCAGCGTAAAGGATGGCAGTGGAGCAGAAGCTTTCTTT.

The chain employs TRBV7-9 and TRBJ1-4; D not certain. Germline-derived CDR1 and CDR2 are SEHNR and FQNEAQ (reference sequence). V shed 1 base and J shed 4 bases, with 10 bases lying between them. The length of the CDR3 is 15 residues. This CDR3 is CASSLGWTVNEKLFF. The CDR3 DNA reads TGTGCCAGCAGCTTAGGATGGACGGTTAATGAAAAACTGTTTTTT.

The chain recombines TRBV10-3 with TRBJ2-7; possibly TRBD1 for D (5 bases). Germline CDR1 is ENHRY and CDR2 is SYGVKD. The CDR3 consists of 13 residues. Trimming left V 6 bases short and J 3 bases short, with 12 bases between. CDR3 sequence: CAISNRWDYEQYF. The CDR3 DNA follows: TGTGCCATCAGCAACAGGTGGGACTACGAGCAGTACTTC.

The chain is built from TRBV6-5 and TRBJ1-4, with 7 positions matching TRBD1. The CDR3 is 15 amino acids. V lost 6 bases and J lost 5; bases outside the gene matches: 9. Germline lookup yields CDR1 MNHEY and CDR2 SVGAGI. CDR3 bases: TGTGCCAGCAGCCCACCGGGACAGATGAATGAAAAACTGTTTTTT. Translated, it gives CASSPPGQMNEKLFF.

This clone was counted a few times. J is TRBJ1-6 and V is TRBV30; 8 positions agree with TRBD1. There are 14 residues in the CDR3. Per the germline V gene, CDR1 is GTSNPN and CDR2 is SVGIG (reference sequence). The junction had 5 bases not matched to a gene; V was cut back by 3 bases and J by 7 bases. As DNA, the CDR3 is TGTGCCTGGAGCCGGACAGGGAGGAATTCACCCCTCCACTTT. Its protein is CAWSRTGRNSPLHF.

The genes are TRBV11-2 and TRBJ1-2; D possibly corresponds to TRBD1 (5 bases). Deletions cut 4 bases from V and 3 bases from J, with 15 bases between. From germline, CDR1 is SGHAT and CDR2 FQNNGV. The CDR3 loop spans 15 amino acids. CDR3 nucleotides: TGTGCCAGCAGCTCAACCGGGACCAAGTACTATGGCTACACCTTC. Translating gives CASSSTGTKYYGYTF.

The rearrangement links TRBV27 to TRBJ2-2; 8 bases fit TRBD1. Trimming took 10 bases from V and 3 from J; bases not matched to a gene: 10. CDR1 and CDR2 (germline): MNHEY, SMNVEV (reference sequence). This CDR3 is built from 15 residues. The CDR3 is CATKSRGRDTGELFF. In DNA form, the CDR3 reads TGTGCCACCAAAAGCAGGGGGCGAGACACCGGGGAGCTGTTTTTT.

This rearrangement joins TRBV6-6 to TRBJ2-6; D unclear. The germline gives CDR1 MNHNY, CDR2 SVGAGI (reference sequence). V lost 7 bases, J lost 0 bases, and 13 bases lay in between. The CDR3 has 16 amino acids. The CDR3 DNA reads TGTGCCAGCATAGTAATATCGGACTCTGGGGCCAACGTCCTGACTTTC. It yields the protein CASIVISDSGANVLTF.

The CDR3 DNA reads TGTGCCAGCAGCCCCACAGGGGATGGCTACACCTTC. Amino acid sequence: CASSPTGDGYTF. This chain connects TRBV6-6 to TRBJ1-2, with 7 bases fitting TRBD1. The CDR3 contains 12 residues. V shed 6 bases, J shed 6 bases, and the junction held 4 bases outside the gene matches. Germline loops: CDR1 MNHNY, CDR2 SVGAGI (reference sequence).

The chain joins TRBV11-3 to TRBJ2-5; 13 bases align to TRBD2. The V gene's germline CDR1 is SGHNT and CDR2 YENEEA. Losses at the gene ends were 5 bases for V and 4 bases for J; bases not matched to a gene: 13. CDR3 length equals 18 residues. The CDR3 here is CASSLRTSGRRQGETQYF. Written as DNA, the CDR3 is TGTGCCAGCAGCCTACGGACTAGCGGGAGACGGCAGGGAGAGACCCAGTACTTC.

This clone is a singleton in its sample. The gene calls are TRBV11-3 and TRBJ2-7; TRBD1 is a possible D gene (6 bases). The V and J ends lost 3 bases and 0 bases respectively, with 15 bases between them. The germline gives CDR1 SGHNT, CDR2 YENEEA. The CDR3 covers 16 residues. The CDR3 protein is CASSFDETGSSYEQYF. The CDR3 nucleotides are TGTGCCAGCAGCTTCGACGAGACAGGTTCCTCCTACGAGCAGTACTTC. Full variable domain (missing parts from reference TRBV11-3 and TRBJ2-7): EAGVVQSPRYKIIEKKQPVAFWCNPISGHNTLYWYLQNLGQGPELLIRYENEEAVDDSQLPKDRFSAERLKGVDSTLKIQPAELGDSAVYLCASSFDETGSSYEQYFGPGTRLTVT.

The chain employs TRBV28 and TRBJ2-7; TRBD1 aligns across 10 bases. Per germline, CDR1 MDHEN and CDR2 SYDVKM. This CDR3 has 15 amino acids. With 4 bases clipped from V and 0 bases from J, the junction kept 3 bases outside the gene matches. CDR3 sequence (DNA): TGTGCCAGCAGTTCGACAGGGGGCCCCTCCTACGAGCAGTACTTC. It codes for CASSSTGGPSYEQYF.

The rearrangement uses TRBV19 and TRBJ1-5, with TRBD1 as a possible D gene (5 bases). Per the germline V gene, CDR1 is LNHDA and CDR2 is SQIVND (reference sequence). Trimming took 4 bases from V and 1 from J, leaving 5 bases between them. The CDR3 sequence is 13 residues long. The CDR3 loop reads CASSRTSNQPQHF. CDR3 sequence (DNA): TGTGCCAGTAGTAGGACAAGCAATCAGCCCCAGCATTTT.

The chain has TRBV27 and TRBJ2-5; D gene ambiguous. Near its end, the DNA agrees better with TRBJ2-7, so the J call may be wrong. The CDR3 length is 12 residues. Per the germline V gene, CDR1 is MNHEY and CDR2 is SMNVEV (reference sequence). The CDR3 DNA reads TGTGCCAGCAGGGGCGGTGGCTACGAGCAGTACTTC. Translating it yields CASRGGGYEQYF.

The gene calls are TRBV7-9 and TRBJ2-7, with 7 bases lining up with TRBD1. The CDR3 runs 14 residues. V was clipped by 8 bases and J by 3 bases; unmatched bases: 10. Germline V gives CDR1 SEHNR, CDR2 FQNEAQ (reference sequence). The CDR3 is CASQGVKTDYEQYF. CDR3 sequence (DNA): TGTGCCAGCCAGGGGGTCAAAACGGACTACGAGCAGTACTTC.

The DNA of the CDR3 is TGTGCCAGCAGTTTATACGGTACTTACAATGAGCAGTTCTTC. It translates to CASSLYGTYNEQFF. The J gene is TRBJ2-1, the V gene TRBV27; no clear D gene. In germline, CDR1 is MNHEY, CDR2 SMNVEV (reference sequence). V was shortened by 1 base and J by 4 bases, with 8 bases between the two germline ends. The CDR3 has 14 amino acids.

The genes are TRBV30 and TRBJ1-2; D perhaps matches TRBD1 (5 bases). V shed 4 bases and J shed 1 base, with 7 bases lying between them. Germline V gene sequence: CDR1 GTSNPN, CDR2 SVGIG (reference sequence). The CDR3 extends over 12 amino acids. The CDR3 DNA follows: TGTGCCTGGACAGGGATTAACTATGGCTACACCTTC. Protein sequence: CAWTGINYGYTF. Based on the CDR3 plus reference TRBV30 and TRBJ1-2, the full variable domain is SQTIHQWPATLVQPVGSPLSLECTVEGTSNPNLYWYRQAAGRGLQLLFYSVGIGQISSEVPQNLSASRPQDRQFILSSKKLLLSDSGFYLCAWTGINYGYTFGSGTRLTVV.

This clone appeared once. The genes are TRBV29-1 and TRBJ1-2; the match to TRBD1 covers 7 bases. Per germline, CDR1 SQVTM and CDR2 ANQGSEA. CDR3 length: 16 residues. The V segment lost 0 bases and the J segment 4 bases; nucleotides outside the gene matches: 11. The CDR3 region is CSVEERYRGSVYGYTF. DNA for the CDR3: TGCAGCGTTGAAGAAAGGTACAGGGGATCGGTCTATGGCTACACCTTC.

The V and J genes are TRBV7-3 and TRBJ2-7; D is perhaps TRBD2 (6 bases). Looked up from germline, CDR1 is SGHTA and CDR2 is FQGTGA. The CDR3 spans 15 residues. The V and J ends lost 1 base and 2 bases respectively, with 12 bases between them. CDR3 coding DNA: TGTGCCAGCAGCTTAATGGCGGGGACTGCCTACGAGCAGTACTTC. Protein sequence: CASSLMAGTAYEQYF. The complete variable domain, with remaining parts taken from reference TRBV7-3 and TRBJ2-7, reads GAGVSQTPSNKVTEKGKYVELRCDPISGHTALYWYRQSLGQGPEFLIYFQGTGAADDSGLPNDRFFAVRPEGSVSTLKIQRTERGDSAVYLCASSLMAGTAYEQYFGPGTRLTVT.

The V and J genes are TRBV28 and TRBJ1-3; maybe TRBD1 (6 bases). The CDR3 consists of 13 residues. Germline lookup yields CDR1 MDHEN and CDR2 SYDVKM. Trimming cost V 11 bases and J 3 bases, with 14 bases left between them. The CDR3 DNA reads TGTGCCGCGGTGGGGGCCATTGGAAACACCATATATTTT. Its translation: CAAVGAIGNTIYF.

The genes are TRBV18 and TRBJ1-1, with 9 bases matching TRBD1. Trimming cost V 1 base and J 1 base; bases outside gene matches: 10. CDR1 is KGHSH and CDR2 is LQKENI in the germline V gene. The CDR3 has 18 amino acids. Here the CDR3 DNA reads TGTGCCAGCTCACCACTAAGACAGGGGGACTTTGGGAACACTGAAGCTTTCTTT. Its protein product is CASSPLRQGDFGNTEAFF.

The rearrangement links TRBV15 to TRBJ1-3, with no clear D. With 3 bases removed from V and 4 bases from J, the gap between germline ends came to 10 bases. Germline V gives CDR1 LNHNV, CDR2 YYDKDF (reference sequence). The CDR3 consists of 14 residues. The CDR3 loop reads CATSRVDPGNTIYF. The CDR3 DNA follows: TGTGCCACCAGCAGGGTGGATCCCGGAAACACCATATATTTT.